Listed below are T cell receptor beta chains from one sample, sequenced in a study of T cells after yellow fever vaccination. TCRdb itself ran the 5' RACE reads through MiXCR, one entry per CDR3 protein. Among around 230,000 distinct CDR3 sequences listed, more than 6.5% were seen once. The input for sequencing was CD4+ T cells sorted from PBMCs, taken on the day of the yellow fever booster vaccination. All receptors derive from a man aged 25-45 years who received the YFV17D yellow fever vaccine. The CDR3 runs from the conserved cysteine through the conserved F or W. D genes are given only for firm matches. Clone size is not always given. Where it is, it says once, few, many or a class for expanded clones.

V,length,D,size,J,CDR3,DNA
TRBV20-1,12,-,-,TRBJ2-1,CSAPRARYEQFF,TGCAGTGCCCCCAGAGCTAGGTATGAGCAGTTCTTC
TRBV28,16,TRBD2,few,TRBJ2-3,CASRPRGGRATDTQYF,TGTGCCAGCAGACCCCGCGGCGGGAGGGCCACGGATACGCAGTATTTT
TRBV7-8,16,TRBD2,few,TRBJ2-7,CASSLVVPTSGYEQYF,TGTGCCAGCAGCTTAGTAGTTCCGACTAGCGGTTACGAGCAGTACTTC
TRBV15,15,TRBD2,many,TRBJ2-7,CATSREREKSYEQYF,TGTGCCACCAGCAGAGAGCGGGAGAAGTCCTACGAGCAGTACTTC
TRBV19,14,TRBD1,few,TRBJ1-4,CATSRQGKQEKLFF,TGTGCCACTTCTCGACAGGGGAAACAAGAAAAACTGTTTTTT
TRBV5-1,13,-,many,TRBJ1-1,CASSPRVNTEAFF,TGCGCCAGCAGCCCGAGAGTGAACACTGAAGCTTTCTTT
TRBV30,13,-,few,TRBJ1-1,CAWSVIRGSEAFF,TGTGCCTGGAGTGTGATACGAGGATCCGAAGCTTTCTTT
TRBV6-2/TRBV6-3,14,-,few,TRBJ1-5,CATTRSGGNQPQHF,TGTGCCACAACGAGGTCGGGGGGCAATCAGCCCCAGCATTTT
TRBV19,15,TRBD2,few,TRBJ2-7,CASSMKRDPSYEQYF,TGTGCCAGTAGTATGAAGCGGGATCCCTCCTACGAGCAGTACTTC
TRBV19,16,TRBD1,many,TRBJ2-2,CASSPLGTGTTGELFF,TGTGCCAGTAGTCCATTGGGGACAGGGACCACCGGGGAGCTGTTTTTT
TRBV20-1,11,-,few,TRBJ1-5,CSASSNQPQHF,TGCAGTGCCAGTAGCAATCAGCCCCAGCATTTT
TRBV6-5,13,TRBD2,many,TRBJ2-5,CASSRTSSETQYF,TGTGCCAGCAGTAGGACTAGCTCGGAGACCCAGTACTTC
TRBV5-1,14,-,-,TRBJ2-3,CASSQDSGADTQYF,TGCGCCAGCAGCCAAGACTCGGGGGCAGATACGCAGTATTTT
TRBV12-3/TRBV12-4,17,-,many,TRBJ2-5,CASSFSYGGPRPETQYF,TGTGCCAGCAGTTTTTCTTATGGGGGACCGCGCCCGGAGACCCAGTACTTC
TRBV29-1,16,-,-,TRBJ2-1,CSVEVGGASSYNEQFF,TGCAGCGTTGAAGTTGGGGGGGCTAGCTCCTACAATGAGCAGTTCTTC
TRBV12-3/TRBV12-4,15,TRBD1,-,TRBJ2-3,CASRPRGQITDTQYF,TGTGCCAGCAGACCCCGGGGACAGATCACAGATACGCAGTATTTT
TRBV20-1,11,-,-,TRBJ1-2,CSARAPDGYTF,TGCAGTGCTCGAGCCCCAGATGGCTACACCTTC
TRBV20-1,15,TRBD2,few,TRBJ2-5,CSARRTSGLPGTQYF,TGCAGTGCTAGAAGGACTAGCGGCCTCCCGGGGACCCAGTACTTC
TRBV7-8,12,-,many,TRBJ2-3,CASSLDGGTQYF,TGTGCCAGCAGCCTAGACGGGGGTACGCAGTATTTT
TRBV5-1,15,TRBD1,-,TRBJ2-3,CASSLQGAFTDTQYF,TGCGCCAGCAGCTTGCAGGGGGCTTTCACAGATACGCAGTATTTT
TRBV27,14,-,-,TRBJ2-3,CASIGLELTDTQYF,TGTGCCAGCATTGGGCTAGAACTCACAGATACGCAGTATTTT
TRBV10-3,12,-,many,TRBJ2-7,CANARAQHEQYF,TGTGCCAACGCGAGGGCCCAGCACGAGCAGTACTTC
TRBV10-3,12,-,few,TRBJ1-1,CAISEKSAEAFF,TGTGCCATCAGTGAGAAGAGCGCTGAAGCTTTCTTT
TRBV20-1,14,-,many,TRBJ2-5,CSARNNRAQETQYF,TGCAGTGCTCGAAACAATAGGGCCCAAGAGACCCAGTACTTC
TRBV10-3,12,-,-,TRBJ2-5,CAISGQAETQYF,TGTGCCATCAGTGGCCAAGCAGAGACCCAGTACTTC
TRBV27,13,-,-,TRBJ2-7,CASRLSWPYEQYF,TGTGCCAGCAGACTATCCTGGCCCTACGAGCAGTACTTC
TRBV6-5,15,-,many,TRBJ2-3,CASSYEGGLRDTQYF,TGTGCCAGCAGTTACGAGGGTGGGTTGAGAGATACGCAGTATTTT
TRBV20-1,12,-,-,TRBJ1-4,CSATREFEKLFF,TGCAGTGCGACCAGGGAGTTTGAAAAACTGTTTTTT
TRBV9,13,-,many,TRBJ2-5,CASSVELAETQYF,TGTGCCAGCAGCGTAGAATTAGCGGAGACCCAGTACTTC
TRBV28,11,-,-,TRBJ1-2,CASRYSYGYTF,TGTGCCAGCAGGTATAGCTATGGCTACACCTTC
TRBV6-5,13,-,few,TRBJ1-3,CASRQVSGNTIYF,TGTGCCAGCAGACAGGTCTCTGGAAACACCATATATTTT
TRBV6-1,14,-,many,TRBJ2-7,CASRTPGDFDEQYF,TGTGCCAGCAGGACTCCGGGGGATTTTGACGAGCAGTACTTC
TRBV7-9,13,TRBD1,many,TRBJ2-7,CASSLPPGQANSF,TGTGCCAGCAGCTTACCGCCGGGACAGGCGAACAGCTTC